The 20 T cell receptor beta chains below come from one sample, sequenced in a study of T cells in Graves' hyperthyroidism and ophthalmopathy. It was RNA transcripts that yielded the amplified TCR beta CDR3 regions. Using the HTBI primer set, a first-round RT-PCR was run on the TCR CDR3. TCRdb re-called the multiplex PCR reads through MiXCR, storing one row per CDR3 protein. The sample includes roughly 500,000 distinct CDR3 sequences, over 35% of them seen just once. Source material: peripheral blood or thyroid tissue (not recorded which). The receptor set was obtained from an adult woman with Graves' disease, either hyperthyroidism or ophthalmopathy (not recorded which).

In its sample, this clonotype was seen a few times. V usage is TRBV6-2 or TRBV6-3 and J usage is TRBJ2-7; 9 bases are shared with TRBD1. The CDR3 spans 14 residues. The germline CDR1 and CDR2 sequences are MNHEY and SVGEGT. Trimming cost V 6 bases and J 5 bases; bases outside gene matches: 8. CDR3 in amino acids: CASSPGTGSHEQYF. The CDR3 bases are TGTGCCAGCAGCCCCGGGACAGGGAGTCACGAGCAGTACTTC.

V usage is TRBV15 and J usage is TRBJ1-1, with a tentative D call TRBD1 (6 bases). The CDR3 has 14 residues. The ends were cut back, 5 bases at V and 5 bases at J, with 15 bases in the middle. The germline gives CDR1 LNHNV, CDR2 YYDKDF (reference sequence). This CDR3 is CATSSTRTVTEAFF. The DNA for the CDR3 is TGTGCCACCAGCTCGACACGGACAGTTACTGAAGCTTTCTTT.

At least ten counts were recorded for this clonotype. The V call is TRBV4-1, the J call TRBJ2-5; TRBD2 aligns across 8 bases. This CDR3 has 17 amino acids. Germline-derived CDR1 and CDR2 are MGHRA and YSYEKL. V lost 3 bases and J lost 4; bases outside the gene matches: 13. The CDR3 sequence is CASSQQSAGDWRETQYF. CDR3 bases: TGCGCCAGCAGCCAGCAGTCAGCGGGAGATTGGCGAGAGACCCAGTACTTC.

This clonotype was seen many times. The chain carries TRBV7-2 and TRBJ2-5, with TRBD2 as a possible D gene (5 bases). The CDR3 extends over 13 amino acids. Germline assignment: CDR1 SGHTA and CDR2 FQGNSA. Deletions cut 6 bases from V and 5 bases from J, with 13 bases between. The CDR3 bases are TGTGCCAGCAGGAACAGCCCGGGGGAGACCCAGTACTTC. Encoded protein: CASRNSPGETQYF.

This clonotype occurred a few times. This chain connects TRBV5-5 to TRBJ1-4, with 8 nucleotides matching TRBD1. CDR1 SGHKS and CDR2 YYEKEE come from the germline V gene (reference sequence). With 7 bases clipped from V and 5 bases from J, the junction kept 1 base outside the gene matches. CDR3 size: 12 residues. In nucleotides, the CDR3 is TGTGCCAGCCGGACAGGGAATGAAAAACTGTTTTTT. It is translated as CASRTGNEKLFF.

This clonotype was found a few times. A read error may produce the germline difference seen at one junction end. The chain employs TRBV5-1 and TRBJ2-2; 8 bases map to TRBD1. This CDR3 is 16 amino acids long. The germline CDR1 and CDR2 sequences are SGHRS and YFSETQ. The CDR3: CASSPRQGPSTGELFF. CDR3 in DNA: TGTGCCAGCAGCCCGAGACAGGGGCCGAGCACCGGGGAGCTGTTTTTT.

The V gene is TRBV10-3, the J gene TRBJ1-6; D remains ambiguous. There are 13 residues in the CDR3. Germline lookup yields CDR1 ENHRY and CDR2 SYGVKD. V gave up 4 bases and J gave up 3 bases, with 4 bases separating them. The CDR3 is CAISGSYNSPLHF. CDR3 DNA: TGTGCCATCAGTGGCAGCTATAATTCACCCCTCCACTTT.

This clonotype was detected only a few times. J is TRBJ1-1 and V is TRBV5-1; D gene ambiguous. The CDR3 contains 15 residues. Between the trimmed V and J ends, which lost 1 base and 0 bases, there was a span of 10 bases. Germline-derived CDR1 and CDR2 are SGHRS and YFSETQ. The CDR3 coding sequence is TGCGCCAGCAGCTTGAAGGCAGTTATGAACACTGAAGCTTTCTTT. Protein product: CASSLKAVMNTEAFF.

The chain combines TRBV5-1 with TRBJ1-2, with a weak D call TRBD1 (5 bases). V was cut by 4 bases and J by 7 bases, with 20 bases left in between. This CDR3 contains 15 residues. CDR1 is SGHRS and CDR2 is YFSETQ in the germline V gene. CDR3 protein: CASSPSMTDPSGYTF. In DNA form, the CDR3 reads TGCGCCAGCAGCCCATCCATGACAGACCCTTCTGGCTACACCTTC.

The chain is built from TRBV10-3 and TRBJ1-2; D remains unclear. The V gene lost 0 bases and the J gene lost 1 base, with 9 bases spanning the gap. Germline assignment: CDR1 ENHRY and CDR2 SYGVKD. This CDR3 has 15 residues. CDR3 region: CAISESGGLNYGYTF. In DNA, the CDR3 is TGTGCCATCAGTGAGTCGGGCGGGCTTAACTATGGCTACACCTTC.

The chain has TRBV20-1 and TRBJ1-1; weak D call: TRBD1 (5 bases). The CDR3 is 15 residues long. Trimming removed 1 base at V and 5 bases at J, with 17 bases between. Germline CDR1 and CDR2: DFQATT and SNEGSKA (reference sequence). The CDR3 reads CSARVGNRGKTEAFF. CDR3 nucleotides: TGCAGTGCTAGAGTGGGGAATCGGGGGAAGACTGAAGCTTTCTTT.

In this sample, this clonotype turned up many times. The chain recombines TRBV2 with TRBJ2-5; 8 nucleotides line up with TRBD2. The CDR3 is 15 amino acids. The ends lost 7 bases at V and 5 bases at J; junction bases unmatched: 12. Germline CDR1 reads SNHLY; CDR2 reads FYNNEI. The CDR3 sequence is CASTFMVAGLETQYF. The CDR3 DNA is TGTGCCAGCACCTTCATGGTAGCGGGACTTGAGACCCAGTACTTC.

There are many counts of this clonotype. The chain has TRBV19 and TRBJ1-2; TRBD1 aligns across 7 bases. CDR1 is LNHDA and CDR2 is SQIVND in the germline V gene (reference sequence). V trimming: 4 bases; J trimming: 2 bases; junction bases outside the gene matches: 13. There are 17 residues in the CDR3. CDR3 in DNA: TGTGCCAGTAGTAGCGGAGGGACAGTCGGCAGGAACTATGGCTACACCTTC. Its translation is CASSSGGTVGRNYGYTF.

At least ten counts were recorded for this clonotype. This chain connects TRBV7-9 to TRBJ1-1; no firm D call. The length of the CDR3 is 15 residues. V lost 5 bases and J lost 0, with 13 bases in between. Per the germline V gene, CDR1 is SEHNR and CDR2 is FQNEAQ (reference sequence). CDR3 nucleotide sequence: TGTGCCAGCAGCCCCCCGGGAGGGATGAACACTGAAGCTTTCTTT. Encoded protein: CASSPPGGMNTEAFF.

As for this clonotype: A read error may produce the germline difference seen at one junction end. The chain carries TRBV9 and TRBJ1-5, with no clear D. There are 18 residues in the CDR3. CDR1 and CDR2 (germline): SGDLS, YYNGEE. The CDR3 region has the DNA TGCGCCAGCAGCCAAGAGGTGTCCCAGCCTTATAGCAATCAGCCCCAGCATTTT. Its protein product is CASSQEVSQPYSNQPQHF.

This clonotype was seen a few times. V is TRBV20-1 and J is TRBJ2-7; 8 nucleotides line up with TRBD1. The CDR3 contains 15 residues. V shed 0 bases, J shed 7 bases, and the junction held 11 bases outside the gene matches. Germline V gene sequence: CDR1 DFQATT, CDR2 SNEGSKA (reference sequence). The chain's CDR3 is CSARDRLQGGLEQYF. CDR3 nucleotides: TGCAGTGCTAGAGATCGTTTACAGGGGGGTCTGGAGCAGTACTTC.

V and J are TRBV9 and TRBJ1-6; D possibly corresponds to TRBD1 (5 bases). Per the germline V gene, CDR1 is SGDLS and CDR2 is YYNGEE. The CDR3 runs 15 residues. The V end was cut by 3 bases, the J end by 7 bases, with 14 bases between. The CDR3 protein is CASSGRTLPNSPLHF. The CDR3 DNA follows: TGTGCCAGCAGCGGCAGGACACTGCCGAATTCACCCCTCCACTTT.

This clonotype was picked up a small number of times. This chain joins TRBV7-9 and TRBJ2-5; the D gene is possibly TRBD1 (5 bases). This CDR3 region has 15 residues. Trimming removed 1 base at V and 5 bases at J, with 14 bases between. The germline CDR1 and CDR2 sequences are SEHNR and FQNEAQ (reference sequence). CDR3 amino acids: CASSLGAGIGETQYF. CDR3 coding DNA: TGTGCCAGCAGCTTAGGCGCAGGGATCGGCGAGACCCAGTACTTC.

V gene TRBV5-1 combines with J gene TRBJ2-6; unclear D gene. The CDR3 is 14 residues long. CDR1 is SGHRS, CDR2 YFSETQ, per germline. Trimming stripped 3 bases from V and 4 bases from J, with 8 bases between. In nucleotides, the CDR3 is TGCGCCAGCAGCTCGGTGACCGGGGCCAACGTCCTGACTTTC. Protein product: CASSSVTGANVLTF. Complete variable domain (other parts from reference TRBV5-1 and TRBJ2-6): KAGVTQTPRYLIKTRGQQVTLSCSPISGHRSVSWYQQTPGQGLQFLFEYFSETQRNKGNFPGRFSGRQFSNSRSEMNVSTLELGDSALYLCASSSVTGANVLTFGAGSRLTVL.

The chain carries TRBV7-2 and TRBJ1-1, with unresolved D. The CDR3 is 12 residues long. Trimming took 1 base from V and 8 from J, leaving 8 bases between them. Germline assignment: CDR1 SGHTA and CDR2 FQGNSA. The CDR3 DNA reads as TGTGCCAGCAGCTTAGTCTTGGGGGAAGCTTTCTTT. Translated: CASSLVLGEAFF.